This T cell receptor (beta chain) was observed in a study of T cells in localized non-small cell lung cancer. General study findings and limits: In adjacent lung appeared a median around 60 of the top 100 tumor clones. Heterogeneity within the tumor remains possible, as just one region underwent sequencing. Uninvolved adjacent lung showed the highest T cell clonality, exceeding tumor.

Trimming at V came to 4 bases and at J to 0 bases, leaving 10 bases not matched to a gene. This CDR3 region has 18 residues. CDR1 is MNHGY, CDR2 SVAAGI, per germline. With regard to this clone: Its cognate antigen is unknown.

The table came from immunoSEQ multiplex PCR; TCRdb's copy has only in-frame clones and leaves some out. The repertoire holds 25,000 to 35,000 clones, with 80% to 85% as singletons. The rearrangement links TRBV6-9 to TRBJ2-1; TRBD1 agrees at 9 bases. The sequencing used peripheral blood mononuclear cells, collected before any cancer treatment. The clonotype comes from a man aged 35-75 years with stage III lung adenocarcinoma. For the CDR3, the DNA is TGTGCCAGCAGTTCCATCCCTCTGACAGGGGGCTCCTACAATGAGCAGTTCTTC. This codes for CASSSIPLTGGSYNEQFF.